This T cell receptor beta chain was recovered during a study of beta chain features in type 1 diabetes. Without exception, sorted populations had purity beyond 95%. Trimming removed 5 bases at V and 3 bases at J, with 13 bases between. Looked up from germline, CDR1 is PRHDT and CDR2 is FYEKMQ (reference sequence). The CDR3 extends over 14 amino acids. As every portion of the isolated RNA was reverse transcribed, the sequencing read expressed TCRB transcripts. Profiling relied on immunoSEQ multiplex PCR, and the TCRdb table lists in-frame clones only, not all of them. The sample holds 280,000 or so clones; 15% are singletons and the top ten take around 0.015%. General study findings and limits: Moderate yet significant TCRB CDR3 shortening was seen in Type 1 diabetes patients in all four CD4+ subsets. Whether TCRB rearrangement is influenced by HLA type was left unresolved in this analysis.

Notes on this clone: Antigen specificity is unknown.

J is TRBJ1-1 and V is TRBV13; TRBD1 might be the D (6 bases). This sequence originates from a man aged 18-30 years with type 1 diabetes. Material for sequencing was naive CD4+ T cells from blood. Here the CDR3 reads CASSTWTAYTEAFF. The CDR3 bases are TGTGCCAGCAGCACATGGACAGCCTACACTGAAGCTTTCTTT.